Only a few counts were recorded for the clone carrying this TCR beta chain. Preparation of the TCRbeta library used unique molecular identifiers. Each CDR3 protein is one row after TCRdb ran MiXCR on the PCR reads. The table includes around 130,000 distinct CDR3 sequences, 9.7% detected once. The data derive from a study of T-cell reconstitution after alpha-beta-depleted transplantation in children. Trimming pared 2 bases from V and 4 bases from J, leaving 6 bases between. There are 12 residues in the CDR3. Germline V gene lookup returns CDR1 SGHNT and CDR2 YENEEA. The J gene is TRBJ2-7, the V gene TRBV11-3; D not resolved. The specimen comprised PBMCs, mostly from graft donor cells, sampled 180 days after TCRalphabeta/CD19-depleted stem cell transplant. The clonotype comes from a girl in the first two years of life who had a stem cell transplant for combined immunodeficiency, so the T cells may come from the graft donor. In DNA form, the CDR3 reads TGTGCCAGCAGCTTAAACTCGTACGAGCAGTACTTC. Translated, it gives CASSLNSYEQYF. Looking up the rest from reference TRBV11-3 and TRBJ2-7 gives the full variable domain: EAGVVQSPRYKIIEKKQPVAFWCNPISGHNTLYWYLQNLGQGPELLIRYENEEAVDDSQLPKDRFSAERLKGVDSTLKIQPAELGDSAVYLCASSLNSYEQYFGPGTRLTVT.